Reported below is one T cell receptor beta chain. The entry originates in a study of CD8 T cells in Susac syndrome. V trimming: 4 bases; J trimming: 6 bases; junction bases outside the gene matches: 9. CDR1 MNHEY and CDR2 SMNVEV come from the germline V gene (reference sequence). CDR3 length: 16 amino acids. Random hexamers primed reverse transcription of roughly 0.5 to 1 ug RNA. MiXCR, applied by TCRdb to the immunoSEQ multiplex PCR reads, yields one record per CDR3 protein. The profile shows around 190,000 distinct CDR3 sequences, about 94% of them singletons. V is TRBV27 and J is TRBJ2-1, with 10 bases matching TRBD1. The origin of this receptor is a human donor in good health. Sequenced: CD4+ T cells from PBMCs. As DNA, the CDR3 is TGTGCCAGCAGTTCTACCGGGACAGGGGCTAGCAATGAGCAGTTCTTC. This gives the protein CASSSTGTGASNEQFF.